This record concerns one T cell receptor (beta chain) sequence. These data are taken from a study of Graves' ophthalmopathy and Graves' hyperthyroidism. About the study: At the time of initial diagnosis and before any treatment, peripheral blood was collected.

V was cut by 4 bases and J by 0 bases, with 7 bases left in between. The germline V gene encodes CDR1 ENHRY and CDR2 SYGVKD. The CDR3 covers 14 residues. Ophthalmopathy donors' eye disease showed moderate-to-severe activity, CAS of at least 3, NOSPECS of at least 4 and duration under 3 months. If patients had other autoimmune diseases, uncontrolled infections, pregnancy or lactation, they were excluded. The study amplified TCR beta CDR3 regions using RNA transcripts. RT-PCR with HTBI primers came first, then second-round multiplex PCR. Each CDR3 protein is one row after TCRdb ran MiXCR on the multiplex PCR reads. Seen here are about 14,000 distinct CDR3 sequences, 50% observed once, and the top ten hold about 46%.

This receptor was obtained from a woman in her twenties or thirties with Graves' ophthalmopathy. The chain employs TRBV10-3 and TRBJ2-1; D gene unclear. Sequencing was done on a sample of peripheral blood. The CDR3 loop reads CAISGTSSYNEQFF. As DNA, the CDR3 is TGTGCCATCAGTGGGACGAGCTCCTACAATGAGCAGTTCTTC.